The next 17 T cell receptor beta chains were all read from a single sample in a study of blood T cell repertoires in COVID-19. Generated by immunoSEQ multiplex PCR, the TCRdb table keeps only in-frame clones and is missing some. The data hold about 82,000 clones, with 74% observed a single time. The sequenced sample was peripheral blood. Source of these receptors: a human donor with acute or convalescent COVID-19. The donor label of this sample is uncertain.

The chain employs TRBV9 and TRBJ2-3; the D is unclear. Trimming removed 4 bases at V and 2 bases at J, with 11 bases between. Germline V gene data show CDR1 as SGDLS and CDR2 as YYNGEE. CDR3 length: 14 amino acids. The CDR3 DNA reads TGTGCCAGCAGCCCCCGGGTCCACACAGATACGCAGTATTTT. Protein sequence: CASSPRVHTDTQYF.

In this sample, this clone turned up a few times. This rearrangement joins TRBV4-2 to TRBJ1-6; no firm D call. CDR3 size: 15 residues. V gave up 0 bases and J gave up 7 bases, with 10 bases separating them. Germline V gives CDR1 LGHNA, CDR2 YNFKEQ. As DNA, the CDR3 is TGTGCCAGCAGCCAAGATCTCACAGTCAATTCACCCCTCCACTTT. It is translated as CASSQDLTVNSPLHF.

The V call is TRBV5-4, the J call TRBJ1-6, with D possibly being TRBD1 (6 bases). The germline gives CDR1 SGHNT, CDR2 YYREEE (reference sequence). The CDR3 has 14 amino acids. V shed 2 bases and J shed 7 bases, with 10 bases lying between them. The CDR3 here is CASSFDRQNSPLHF. The CDR3 nucleotides read TGTGCCAGCAGCTTCGACAGGCAGAATTCACCCCTCCACTTT.

The V gene is TRBV4-3, the J gene TRBJ1-2, with D tentatively TRBD1 (6 bases). The CDR3 consists of 16 residues. Trimming pared 1 base from V and 6 bases from J, leaving 18 bases between. From germline, CDR1 is LGHNA and CDR2 YSLEER. The DNA of the CDR3 is TGCGCCAGCAGCCAAGGCGGAATGAGAACAGGGAATGGCTACACCTTC. Protein sequence: CASSQGGMRTGNGYTF.

The CDR3 region is CASSLQRHRGANVLTF. Written as DNA, the CDR3 is TGTGCCAGCAGCCTACAGAGACATCGTGGGGCCAACGTCCTGACTTTC. This chain uses TRBV28 with TRBJ2-6; D not resolved. The CDR3 length is 16 residues. CDR1 is MDHEN, CDR2 SYDVKM, per germline. With 6 bases removed from V and 3 bases from J, the gap between germline ends came to 15 bases.

The chain has TRBV4-3 and TRBJ2-5; D is possibly TRBD2 (6 bases). The length of the CDR3 is 14 residues. Germline CDR1 is LGHNA and CDR2 is YSLEER. The V gene lost 4 bases and the J gene lost 5 bases, with 14 bases spanning the gap. The CDR3 protein is CASSPGVAFETQYF. The DNA of the CDR3 is TGCGCCAGCAGCCCGGGGGTGGCCTTTGAGACCCAGTACTTC.

CDR3 residues: CASWRGRGVKQYV. CDR3 in DNA: TGTGCCAGCTGGCGGGGGAGGGGAGTAAAGCAGTACGTC. The rearrangement uses TRBV2 and TRBJ2-7; 7 bases line up with TRBD2. The germline gives CDR1 SNHLY, CDR2 FYNNEI. Unmatched junction bases numbered 12, after V lost 8 bases and J lost 8 bases. The CDR3 contains 13 residues.

This chain connects TRBV4-1 to TRBJ2-1, with 12 positions matching TRBD2. There are 16 residues in the CDR3. Trimming took 4 bases from V and 6 from J; bases not matched to a gene: 7. Germline-derived CDR1 and CDR2 are MGHRA and YSYEKL. CDR3 amino acids: CASSPTSGGPLNEQFF. Here the CDR3 DNA reads TGCGCCAGCAGCCCAACTAGCGGGGGGCCCCTCAATGAGCAGTTCTTC.

This clone was recorded only once. This rearrangement joins TRBV5-1 to TRBJ2-1; 11 bases are shared with TRBD2. This CDR3 comprises 15 residues. Germline loops: CDR1 SGHRS, CDR2 YFSETQ. With V trimmed by 0 bases and J by 9 bases, 5 bases remained unmatched. The CDR3, as DNA: TGCGCCAGCAGCTTGGTTAGCGGGGGGGCCGGTGAGCAGTTCTTC. Amino acids: CASSLVSGGAGEQFF.

The rearrangement links TRBV7-2 to TRBJ1-4, with 7 bases matching TRBD1. V lost 5 bases, J lost 4 bases, and 7 bases stayed unmatched. The CDR3 spans 15 residues. CDR1 and CDR2 from the germline V gene are SGHTA and FQGNSA. The DNA for the CDR3 is TGTGCCAGCAGCATGTTCGGACAGGTTAATGAAAAACTGTTTTTT. Protein sequence: CASSMFGQVNEKLFF. Using reference TRBV7-2 and TRBJ1-4 for the parts outside the CDR3, the full variable domain is GAGVSQSPSNKVTEKGKDVELRCDPISGHTALYWYRQSLGQGLEFLIYFQGNSAPDKSGLPSDRFSAERTGGSVSTLTIQRTQQEDSAVYLCASSMFGQVNEKLFFGSGTQLSVL.

This chain joins TRBV7-3 and TRBJ1-6; unclear D gene. This CDR3 is built from 14 residues. Trimming cost V 1 base and J 10 bases, with 11 bases left between them. Per the germline V gene, CDR1 is SGHTA and CDR2 is FQGTGA. The CDR3 coding sequence is TGTGCCAGCAGCTTAAGGGGAGTAGGCTCACCCCTCCACTTT. Translated: CASSLRGVGSPLHF.

The rearrangement uses TRBV11-3 and TRBJ2-1; a weak D match, TRBD1 (5 bases). Germline loops: CDR1 SGHNT, CDR2 YENEEA. The CDR3 is made up of 16 amino acids. Trimming removed 4 bases from V and 2 bases from J, with 15 bases in between. CDR3 DNA sequence: TGTGCCAGCAGCTCGGAACAGGCGCCGCCCTACAATGAGCAGTTCTTC. It yields the protein CASSSEQAPPYNEQFF. Based on the CDR3 plus reference TRBV11-3 and TRBJ2-1, the full variable domain is EAGVVQSPRYKIIEKKQPVAFWCNPISGHNTLYWYLQNLGQGPELLIRYENEEAVDDSQLPKDRFSAERLKGVDSTLKIQPAELGDSAVYLCASSSEQAPPYNEQFFGPGTRLTVL.

V and J are TRBV5-6 and TRBJ2-1, with D unclear. V was clipped by 4 bases and J by 4 bases, with 18 bases between them. The CDR3 has 16 residues. In germline, CDR1 is SGHDT, CDR2 YYEEEE. CDR3 loop: CASSGQTWKEYNEQFF. The CDR3 DNA reads as TGTGCCAGCAGCGGCCAGACCTGGAAGGAGTACAATGAGCAGTTCTTC.

V gene TRBV7-2 combines with J gene TRBJ1-5; no clear D. The germline V and J ends were trimmed by 6 bases and 0 bases, with 12 bases remaining between them. CDR1 and CDR2 (germline): SGHTA, FQGNSA. The CDR3 contains 15 residues. CDR3 loop: CASSHQVNSNQPQHF. Written as DNA, the CDR3 is TGTGCCAGCAGTCACCAGGTGAATAGCAATCAGCCCCAGCATTTT.

This clone was picked up many times. The chain couples TRBV19 to TRBJ2-2; no definite D call. The CDR3 length is 11 residues. V lost 10 bases and J 11 bases, leaving 14 bases between the germline ends. The germline CDR1 and CDR2 sequences are LNHDA and SQIVND (reference sequence). CDR3 coding DNA: TGTGCCACTACCCCAGGCCTTGAGCTGTTTTTT. This codes for CATTPGLELFF.

The chain combines TRBV7-2 with TRBJ2-2, with 11 bases fitting TRBD2. The CDR3 contains 18 residues. J gave up 5 bases and V 5 bases, and 13 bases lay outside the gene matches. Germline CDR1 is SGHTA and CDR2 is FQGNSA. DNA for the CDR3: TGTGCCAGCAGCCTCCGCCCACTAGCGGGAGATTGGACCGGGGAGCTGTTTTTT. Its translation: CASSLRPLAGDWTGELFF.

The sample holds a few counts of this clone. The chain combines TRBV19 with TRBJ2-1; D perhaps matches TRBD2 (6 bases). The CDR3 has 14 amino acids. V was clipped by 8 bases and J by 0 bases, with 11 bases between them. The germline V gene has CDR1 LNHDA and CDR2 SQIVND (reference sequence). CDR3 residues: CASRRESSYNEQFF. The CDR3 bases are TGTGCCAGTCGTCGGGAGAGCTCCTACAATGAGCAGTTCTTC.